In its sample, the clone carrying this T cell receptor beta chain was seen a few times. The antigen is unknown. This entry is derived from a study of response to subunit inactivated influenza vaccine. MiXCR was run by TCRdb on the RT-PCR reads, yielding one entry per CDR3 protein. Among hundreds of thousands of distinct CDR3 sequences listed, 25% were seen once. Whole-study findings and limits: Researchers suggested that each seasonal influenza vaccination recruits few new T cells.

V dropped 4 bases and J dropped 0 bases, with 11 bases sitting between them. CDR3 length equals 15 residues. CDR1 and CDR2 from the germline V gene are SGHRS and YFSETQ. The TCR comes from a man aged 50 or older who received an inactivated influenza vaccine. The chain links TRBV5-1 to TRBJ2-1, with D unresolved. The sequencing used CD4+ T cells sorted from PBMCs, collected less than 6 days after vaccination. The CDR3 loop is CASSTGVISYNEQFF. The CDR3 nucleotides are TGCGCCAGCAGCACCGGTGTGATCTCCTACAATGAGCAGTTCTTC.